A selection of T cell receptor beta chains follows, all from one sample in a study of blood T cell repertoires in COVID-19. Sequencing used immunoSEQ multiplex PCR; TCRdb keeps in-frame clones, though not all of them. This sample has more than 250,000 clones, with 86% found just once. Input material: peripheral blood. These receptors originate from a woman in her forties or fifties with acute or convalescent COVID-19. Each CDR3 is given with its conserved first and last residue. Fields, in order: J gene, V gene, D gene, CDR3 protein. The D gene is left open where the match is weak.

TRBJ2-2 TRBV7-2 - CASSLWQGNTGELFF
TRBJ1-5 TRBV2 - CASSVGLAVRGIDQPQHF
TRBJ1-6 TRBV7-2 TRBD1 CASSFRGRNSPLHF
TRBJ1-5 TRBV28 TRBD1 CASSSGQGRTNQPQHF
TRBJ2-3 TRBV29-1 - CSVLQGTDTQYF
TRBJ2-5 TRBV7-2 TRBD2 CASSSRVREREGRETQYF
TRBJ1-4 TRBV6-1 - CASSEKQGPAINEKLFF
TRBJ1-6 TRBV19 - CASSRWEFYNSPLHF
TRBJ1-4 TRBV30 - CAWSDRATNEKLFF
TRBJ2-5 TRBV7-2 TRBD1 CASSSRTGGGFGTQYF
TRBJ2-4 TRBV7-9 - CASSFSFSRENIQYF
TRBJ2-6 TRBV4-3 - CASSLMAGGGANVLTF
TRBJ2-3 TRBV9 - CASSPVLFTDTQYF
TRBJ2-1 TRBV3-1/TRBV3-2 TRBD1 CASSQAMDRGAYNEQFF
TRBJ1-2 TRBV23-1 - CASSQSGGSSTNYGYTF
TRBJ2-3 TRBV7-2 - CASSLGEADTQYF
TRBJ1-5 TRBV12-3/TRBV12-4 TRBD1 CASRGQGGQPQHF
TRBJ2-5 TRBV5-4 TRBD2 CASSTGTSGRRGETQYF
TRBJ2-3 TRBV23-1 - CASSQSRAGASTDTQYF
TRBJ2-5 TRBV28 - CASSLPLGGSSLETQYF
TRBJ1-2 TRBV24-1 - CATSDLKGDYGYTF
TRBJ1-1 TRBV30 - CASPKQQGEAFF
TRBJ2-2 TRBV5-5 TRBD2 CASSLAGHLNTGELFF